The sequence of this TCR beta chain was determined in a study of T cells in Graves' hyperthyroidism and ophthalmopathy. This clonotype was observed at least ten times. The CDR3 regions of TCR beta were amplified from RNA transcripts. The HTBI primer set was used in a first-round RT-PCR of the TCR CDR3. MiXCR was run by TCRdb on the multiplex PCR reads, yielding one entry per CDR3 protein. The sample has about 680,000 distinct CDR3 sequences; approximately 36% are singletons. The PBMCs studied were ones that came from 10 ml fresh peripheral blood. The V end was cut by 4 bases, the J end by 3 bases, with 9 bases between. Germline V gene data show CDR1 as SQVTM and CDR2 as ANQGSEA. The CDR3 has 12 residues.

The chain is built from TRBV29-1 and TRBJ1-1; the D is unclear. The sequencing input was blood. The clonotype was recovered from a woman aged 40 to 50 with Graves' hyperthyroidism. CDR3 DNA sequence: TGCAGCGTTGTGGCAGACCACACTGAAGCTTTCTTT. Its translation is CSVVADHTEAFF. Drawing the rest from reference TRBV29-1 and TRBJ1-1, the complete variable domain is SAVISQKPSRDICQRGTSLTIQCQVDSQVTMMFWYRQQPGQSLTLIATANQGSEATYESGFVIDKFPISRPNLTFSTLTVSNMSPEDSSIYLCSVVADHTEAFFGQGTRLTVV.